A single sample is the source of the 24 T cell receptor beta chains below, sequenced in a study of blood T cell repertoires in COVID-19 (dated by TCRdb to the early 2020s). The library was generated by the immunoSEQ multiplex PCR assay. In TCRdb, the immuneACCESS table is reduced to in-frame sequences with V and J assigned. These tables do not hold every clone; where another copy was compared, an unresolved V gene accounts for under half, and the others remain unexplained. The sample yields fewer than 110,000 clones; more than 80% were counted once. The top ten clonotypes cover around 12% of the sample. The source material was peripheral blood. The receptor source for this set is a human donor in a cohort sampled during active COVID-19.

This rearrangement joins TRBV4-1 to TRBJ2-3, with 7 bases lining up with TRBD2. The length of the CDR3 is 14 residues. The germline gives CDR1 MGHRA, CDR2 YSYEKL. With 4 bases clipped from V and 1 base from J, the junction kept 2 bases outside the gene matches. The CDR3 sequence is CASSRLAGTDTQYF. As DNA, the CDR3 is TGCGCCAGCAGCCGTCTAGCGGGCACAGATACGCAGTATTTT.

The rearrangement joins TRBV27 to TRBJ1-5, with D perhaps TRBD1 (5 bases). The germline CDR1 and CDR2 sequences are MNHEY and SMNVEV (reference sequence). Trimming removed 6 bases at V and 5 bases at J, with 11 bases between. The CDR3 spans 13 residues. The CDR3 DNA sequence: TGTGCCAGCAGACAGGAGCCCCATCAGCCCCAGCATTTT. Translated, it gives CASRQEPHQPQHF.

The CDR3, as DNA: TGTGCCAGCAGCTTCCGACGGGATGGCTACACCTTC. Protein product: CASSFRRDGYTF. This chain links TRBV5-5 with TRBJ1-2; D is unclear. Germline lookup yields CDR1 SGHKS and CDR2 YYEKEE (reference sequence). This CDR3 spans 12 amino acids. V was cut by 2 bases and J by 6 bases, with 8 bases left in between.

The rearrangement joins TRBV28 to TRBJ1-2; 8 nucleotides line up with TRBD1. Germline V lookup: CDR1 MDHEN, CDR2 SYDVKM. CDR3 length equals 13 residues. V was pared by 9 bases and J by 2 bases, with 5 bases of the junction left unmatched. The CDR3 region has the DNA TGTGCCAGTGCAGGGGGCGAGAACTATGGCTACACCTTC. Translation gives CASAGGENYGYTF.

This clone showed up just a few times. The chain uses TRBV5-1 and TRBJ1-3; no clear D gene. Germline CDR1 SGHRS, CDR2 YFSETQ. V was clipped by 4 bases and J by 0 bases, with 5 bases between them. CDR3 length: 13 residues. The CDR3 nucleotides are TGCGCCAGCAGCCCCATCTCTGGAAACACCATATATTTT. Translating it yields CASSPISGNTIYF.

For the CDR3, the DNA is TGTGCCAGCAGTGAAGTGCCGGGAGCTAACTATGGCTACACCTTC. Translated, it gives CASSEVPGANYGYTF. The chain links TRBV6-1 to TRBJ1-2; no clear D gene. From germline, CDR1 is MNHNS and CDR2 SASEGT. V dropped 1 base and J dropped 0 bases, with 9 bases sitting between them. The CDR3 runs to 15 residues.

Of note for this clone: This may be a read error, as it is one base from a much larger clone. The chain uses TRBV3-1 (or the pseudogene TRBV3-2) and TRBJ1-1, with D hard to call. This CDR3 has 12 amino acids. Germline CDR1 and CDR2: LGHDT and YNNKEL (reference sequence). V was trimmed by 3 bases and J by 1 base, leaving 3 bases between them. The CDR3 reads CASSQRNTEAFF. For the CDR3, the DNA is TGTGCCAGCAGCCAGAGGAACACTGAAGCTTTCTTT.

The chain has TRBV7-2 and TRBJ2-1; 8 positions agree with TRBD2. This CDR3 spans 14 amino acids. V lost 7 bases, J lost 4 bases, and 6 bases stayed unmatched. Germline CDR1 reads SGHTA; CDR2 reads FQGNSA. The CDR3 nucleotides read TGTGCCAGCACCGGGGGGGGGTATTACAATGAGCAGTTCTTC. This translates into CASTGGGYYNEQFF.

The chain joins TRBV19 to TRBJ2-2; no reliable D call. This CDR3 contains 14 residues. With 5 bases removed from V and 3 bases from J, the gap between germline ends came to 10 bases. Germline V gene sequence: CDR1 LNHDA, CDR2 SQIVND (reference sequence). The CDR3 is CASSLAAYTGELFF. The CDR3 DNA sequence: TGTGCCAGTAGTCTCGCGGCGTACACCGGGGAGCTGTTTTTT.

The genes are TRBV6-2 or TRBV6-3 and TRBJ2-1, with 7 bases matching TRBD2. The V segment lost 2 bases and the J segment 7 bases; nucleotides outside the gene matches: 8. The CDR3 length is 15 residues. From germline, CDR1 is MNHEY and CDR2 SVGEGT. CDR3 coding DNA: TGTGCCAGCAGTTACGGTACCGGGACTACTAATGAGCAGTTCTTC. It encodes CASSYGTGTTNEQFF.

This chain links TRBV19 with TRBJ2-7; perhaps TRBD1 as D (5 bases). Germline CDR1 and CDR2: LNHDA and SQIVND (reference sequence). Trimming left V 3 bases short and J 2 bases short, with 11 bases between. The CDR3 has 14 residues. DNA of the CDR3: TGTGCCAGTAGTATGGTAGGGGCCGCCTACGAGCAGTACTTC. This gives the protein CASSMVGAAYEQYF. Filled out from reference TRBV19 and TRBJ2-7, the complete variable domain reads DGGITQSPKYLFRKEGQNVTLSCEQNLNHDAMYWYRQDPGQGLRLIYYSQIVNDFQKGDIAEGYSVSREKKESFPLTVTSAQKNPTAFYLCASSMVGAAYEQYFGPGTRLTVT.

This clone has a single count. The rearrangement uses TRBV2 and TRBJ1-6; D gene uncertain. The CDR3 sequence is 15 residues long. V was clipped by 2 bases and J by 7 bases, with 12 bases between them. Germline V gives CDR1 SNHLY, CDR2 FYNNEI. CDR3: CASSELRSENSPLHF. The CDR3 DNA follows: TGTGCCAGCAGTGAACTCCGGTCTGAAAATTCACCCCTCCACTTT.

V and J are TRBV10-1 and TRBJ2-5; TRBD2 agrees at 7 bases. This CDR3 is built from 13 residues. V lost 3 bases, J lost 5 bases, and 3 bases stayed unmatched. Germline V CDR1 and CDR2: WNHNN, SYGVQD (reference sequence). The CDR3 DNA follows: TGCGCCAGCAGTGATTCCGGGAGGGAGACCCAGTACTTC. Its protein is CASSDSGRETQYF.

The chain carries TRBV27 and TRBJ1-1; D not certain. Germline CDR1 reads MNHEY; CDR2 reads SMNVEV (reference sequence). V lost 1 base, J lost 1 base, and 4 bases lay in between. The CDR3 is 13 residues long. CDR3 DNA sequence: TGTGCCAGCAGTTTATGGCAGAACACTGAAGCTTTCTTT. Translation gives CASSLWQNTEAFF.

V and J are TRBV28 and TRBJ2-7; 9 positions match TRBD1. Trimming removed 1 base from V and 4 bases from J; junction bases left unmatched: 8. The germline V gene has CDR1 MDHEN and CDR2 SYDVKM. The CDR3 contains 16 residues. CDR3 nucleotide sequence: TGTGCCAGCAGTTTATCCCCGGGACAGGGTGTATACGAGCAGTACTTC. Amino acid sequence: CASSLSPGQGVYEQYF. Based on the CDR3 plus reference TRBV28 and TRBJ2-7, the full variable domain is DVKVTQSSRYLVKRTGEKVFLECVQDMDHENMFWYRQDPGLGLRLIYFSYDVKMKEKGDIPEGYSVSREKKERFSLILESASTNQTSMYLCASSLSPGQGVYEQYFGPGTRLTVT.

This rearrangement joins TRBV18 to TRBJ2-1, with 15 positions matching TRBD2. Trimming at V came to 1 base and at J to 4 bases, leaving 11 bases not matched to a gene. CDR1 and CDR2 from the germline V gene are KGHSH and LQKENI. This CDR3 has 20 residues. CDR3 in amino acids: CASSPQRTSGGAGGYNEQFF. As DNA, the CDR3 is TGTGCCAGCTCACCACAAAGGACTAGCGGGGGGGCCGGAGGATACAATGAGCAGTTCTTC. Full variable domain (rest looked up from reference TRBV18 and TRBJ2-1): NAGVMQNPRHLVRRRGQEARLRCSPMKGHSHVYWYRQLPEEGLKFMVYLQKENIIDESGMPKERFSAEFPKEGPSILRIQQVVRGDSAAYFCASSPQRTSGGAGGYNEQFFGPGTRLTVL.

This chain uses TRBV6-5 with TRBJ2-7; TRBD2 is a possible D gene (6 bases). This CDR3 spans 14 amino acids. CDR1 is MNHEY and CDR2 is SVGAGI in the germline V gene. The germline V and J ends were trimmed by 2 bases and 2 bases, with 10 bases remaining between them. Here the CDR3 DNA reads TGTGCCAGCAGTTACGGGGGGAGAACCTACGAGCAGTACTTC. Amino acids: CASSYGGRTYEQYF.

The V call is TRBV4-3, the J call TRBJ1-4; a weak D match, TRBD1 (6 bases). The CDR3 is made up of 17 amino acids. The V end lost 4 bases, the J end lost 5 bases, and 20 bases lay between the germline ends. Germline CDR1 LGHNA, CDR2 YSLEER. CDR3 bases: TGCGCCAGCAGCCCCAGAACTTCGACAGGCGGGAATGAAAAACTGTTTTTT. As protein: CASSPRTSTGGNEKLFF.

This chain connects TRBV29-1 to TRBJ1-1, with 7 nucleotides matching TRBD1. The CDR3 extends over 14 amino acids. In germline, CDR1 is SQVTM, CDR2 ANQGSEA. V lost 4 bases and J lost 7; bases outside the gene matches: 12. The CDR3 DNA follows: TGCAGCGTTGCCACAACAGGGGCGGGGGGTGAAGCTTTCTTT. It specifies CSVATTGAGGEAFF.

The chain has TRBV6-1 and TRBJ1-1, with 9 bases fitting TRBD1. Trimming at V came to 3 bases and at J to 11 bases, leaving 10 bases not matched to a gene. This CDR3 region has 14 residues. Germline V lookup: CDR1 MNHNS, CDR2 SASEGT. CDR3 in DNA: TGTGCCAGCAGTGAGGGACAGGGAGTAATAGAGGCTTTCTTT. It translates to CASSEGQGVIEAFF.

This chain links TRBV6-5 with TRBJ1-2; 7 nucleotides line up with TRBD1. Per the germline V gene, CDR1 is MNHEY and CDR2 is SVGAGI. V was clipped by 4 bases and J by 5 bases; unmatched bases: 4. The CDR3 has 13 residues. As DNA, the CDR3 is TGTGCCAGCAGTTCCCTACAGGGGTATGGCTACACCTTC. It is translated as CASSSLQGYGYTF.

This chain connects TRBV5-1 to TRBJ1-3; D is ambiguous. Germline V gives CDR1 SGHRS, CDR2 YFSETQ. V shed 6 bases and J shed 3 bases, with 31 bases lying between them. CDR3 length: 20 residues. The CDR3 region is CASNEGPGRVRGSDGNTIYF. CDR3 coding DNA: TGCGCCAGCAACGAGGGCCCTGGGCGGGTCCGGGGTTCTGATGGAAACACCATATATTTT.

This sequence joins TRBV14 and TRBJ1-1; D uncertain. Trimming left V 3 bases short and J 5 bases short, with 10 bases between. CDR1 and CDR2 from the germline V gene are SGHDN and FVKESK. The CDR3 sequence is 13 residues long. Here the CDR3 reads CASSQVPGTEAFF. The CDR3 DNA reads TGTGCCAGCAGCCAGGTTCCGGGAACTGAAGCTTTCTTT.

The chain combines TRBV27 with TRBJ2-5, with 10 bases fitting TRBD1. The CDR3 is 14 amino acids. From germline, CDR1 is MNHEY and CDR2 SMNVEV (reference sequence). V lost 6 bases and J lost 5; bases outside the gene matches: 6. CDR3 DNA: TGTGCCAGCAGCAGGGACAGGGGAGGGGAGACCCAGTACTTC. Amino acid sequence: CASSRDRGGETQYF.